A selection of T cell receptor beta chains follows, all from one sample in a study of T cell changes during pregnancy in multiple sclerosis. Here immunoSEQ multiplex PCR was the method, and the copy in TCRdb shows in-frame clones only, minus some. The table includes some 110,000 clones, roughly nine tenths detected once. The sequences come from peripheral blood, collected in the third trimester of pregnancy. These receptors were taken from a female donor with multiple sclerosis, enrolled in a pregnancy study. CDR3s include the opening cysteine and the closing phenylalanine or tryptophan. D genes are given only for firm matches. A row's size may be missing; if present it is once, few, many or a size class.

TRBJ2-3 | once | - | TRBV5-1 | TGCGCCAGCAGCCAGGGAGGACGGGCAGATACGCAGTATTTT | CASSQGGRADTQYF
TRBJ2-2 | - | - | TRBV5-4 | TGTGCCAGCACCTCAGACCTAGGGAACACCGGGGAGCTGTTTTTT | CASTSDLGNTGELFF
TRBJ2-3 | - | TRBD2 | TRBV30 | TGTGCCTGGAGTCTAGCGGGAGCCGGAGCGACGCAGTATTTT | CAWSLAGAGATQYF
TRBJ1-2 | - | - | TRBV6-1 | TGTGCCAGCACTTACGGGGTCTATGGCTACACCTTC | CASTYGVYGYTF
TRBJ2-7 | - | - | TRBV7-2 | TGTGCCAGCAGCTTAGATTCCGACTGGACAGCGAGCTCCTACGAGCAGTACTTC | CASSLDSDWTASSYEQYF
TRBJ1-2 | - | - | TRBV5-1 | TGCGCCAGCAGCCGAGACCCGACATCTAACTATGGCTACACCTTC | CASSRDPTSNYGYTF
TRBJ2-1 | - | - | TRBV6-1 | TGTGCCAGCAGTGAATTCGGGGGAGAATCCTACAATGAGCAGTTCTTC | CASSEFGGESYNEQFF
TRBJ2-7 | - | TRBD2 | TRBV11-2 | TGTGCCAGCAGCCTTCGACCGCTAGCGGGAGCCTCCGAGCAGTACTTC | CASSLRPLAGASEQYF
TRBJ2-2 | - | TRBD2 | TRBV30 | TGTGCCTGGAGTCTCCTTAGCGGGAGCACCGGGGAGCTGTTTTTT | CAWSLLSGSTGELFF
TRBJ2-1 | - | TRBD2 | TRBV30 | TGTGCCTGGAGTAGGGGACTAGCGGGAGGGGGTGAGCAGTTCTTC | CAWSRGLAGGGEQFF
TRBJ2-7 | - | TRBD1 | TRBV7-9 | TGTGCCAGCAGCTTGGACAGGGGGCGCGCCGAGCAGTACTTC | CASSLDRGRAEQYF
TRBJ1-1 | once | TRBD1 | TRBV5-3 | TGTGCCAGAATCAACGGAGGGGGACAGGGGCGTCGAAACACTGAAGCTTTCTTT | CARINGGGQGRRNTEAFF
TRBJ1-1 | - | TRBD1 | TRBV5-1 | TGCGCCAGCAGCCTGAGGCAGGGGGTTGGAACTGAAGCTTTCTTT | CASSLRQGVGTEAFF
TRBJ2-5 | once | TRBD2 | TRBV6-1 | TGTGCCAGCAGTGAACAAGCGGGGGGGCGGGACCAGTACTTC | CASSEQAGGRDQYF
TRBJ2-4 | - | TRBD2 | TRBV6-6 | TGTGCCAGCAGTTACTCTAGCGGGAAGGGCAAAAACATTCAGTACTTC | CASSYSSGKGKNIQYF
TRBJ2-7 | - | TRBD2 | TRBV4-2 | TGTGCCAGCAGCCAAATAGCGGGGGCCTACGAGCAGTACTTC | CASSQIAGAYEQYF
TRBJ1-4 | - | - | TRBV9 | TGTGCCAGCAGCGTTTCAGGGGCTAATGAAAAACTGTTTTTT | CASSVSGANEKLFF
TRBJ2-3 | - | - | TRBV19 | TGTGCCAGTAGTATACAGCGGAGCACAGATACGCAGTATTTT | CASSIQRSTDTQYF
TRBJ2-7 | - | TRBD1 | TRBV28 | TGTGCCGCGACAGGGTCCAACTCCTACGAGCAGTACTTC | CAATGSNSYEQYF
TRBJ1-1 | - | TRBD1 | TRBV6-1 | TGTGCCAGCTCCACGGACAGGGGTAGCACTGAAGCTTTCTTT | CASSTDRGSTEAFF
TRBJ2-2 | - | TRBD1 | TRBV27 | TGTGCCAGCAGTTTGACCGGGACAGGGGCTAGGGGGGAGCTGTTTTTT | CASSLTGTGARGELFF
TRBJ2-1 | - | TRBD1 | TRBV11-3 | TGTGCCAGCAGCCCGGCGACAGGGGGTGGTGAGCAGTTCTTC | CASSPATGGGEQFF
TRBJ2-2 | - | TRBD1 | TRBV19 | TGTGCCAGCACTTCAGCCGGGACAGGGATGAACACCGGGGAGCTGTTTTTT | CASTSAGTGMNTGELFF
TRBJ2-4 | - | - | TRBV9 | TGTGCCAGCAGCCCACCCCACGAGGGGGTGGCCAAAAACATTCAGTACTTC | CASSPPHEGVAKNIQYF
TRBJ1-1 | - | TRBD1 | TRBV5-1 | TGCGCCAGCAGCTTGGTGATCGGACAGGGGACGGCTGAAGCTTTCTTT | CASSLVIGQGTAEAFF
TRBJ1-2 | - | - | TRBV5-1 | TGCGCCAGCAGCTTGGAGTCAGCTAACTATGGCTACACCTTC | CASSLESANYGYTF
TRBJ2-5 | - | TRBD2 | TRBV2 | TGTGCCAGTTCTTTAGCGGGAGGCCAAATGACCCAGTACTTC | CASSLAGGQMTQYF
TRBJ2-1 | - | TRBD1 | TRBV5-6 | TGTGCCAGCAGTCTCACAGGGGGCAGCCTCTACAATGAGCAGTTCTTC | CASSLTGGSLYNEQFF
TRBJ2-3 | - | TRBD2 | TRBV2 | TGTGCCAGCGCCGCCCGCGGGACTAGCTACGATACGCAGTATTTT | CASAARGTSYDTQYF
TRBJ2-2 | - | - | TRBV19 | TGTGTTTCAGGGGTAGCGAACACCGGGGAGCTGTTTTTT | CVSGVANTGELFF
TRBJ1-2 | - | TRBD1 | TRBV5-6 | TGTGCCAGCAGCCTGCCGGGACAGGGGACGGCCAGCTACACCTTC | CASSLPGQGTASYTF
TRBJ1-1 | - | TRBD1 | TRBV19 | TGTGCCAGTACCAGGACAGGATTAAACACTGAAGCTTTCTTT | CASTRTGLNTEAFF
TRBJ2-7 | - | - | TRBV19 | TGTGCCAGTAGTATAGGTCAGGCCGCCTACGAGCAGTACTTC | CASSIGQAAYEQYF
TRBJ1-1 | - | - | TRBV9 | TGTGCCAGCAGCGTAGGAGGTCCGGACACTGAAGCTTTCTTT | CASSVGGPDTEAFF
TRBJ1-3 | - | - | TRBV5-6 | TGTGCCAGCAGCTTGGCAGGGGACTCTGGAAACACCATATATTTT | CASSLAGDSGNTIYF
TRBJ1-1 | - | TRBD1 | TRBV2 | TGTGCCAGCAGTGAGCAGGGGGCTAGCAACACTGAAGCTTTCTTT | CASSEQGASNTEAFF
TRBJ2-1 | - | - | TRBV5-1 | TGCGCCAGCGGAGGGGGGGGAGGGCGGTACAATGAGCAGTTCTTC | CASGGGGGRYNEQFF
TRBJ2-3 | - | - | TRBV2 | TGTGCCAGCAGTGAAGGTGCGGTTCCAACAGATACGCAGTATTTT | CASSEGAVPTDTQYF
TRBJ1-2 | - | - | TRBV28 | TGTGCCAGCAGTCCAGGGGACTATGGCTACACCTTC | CASSPGDYGYTF
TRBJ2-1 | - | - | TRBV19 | TGTGCCAGTAGTATAGATCCCGCTAGGAATGAGCAGTTCTTC | CASSIDPARNEQFF
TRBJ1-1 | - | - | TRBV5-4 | TGTGCCAGCGCTACAGGGTTGGTCACTGAAGCTTTCTTT | CASATGLVTEAFF
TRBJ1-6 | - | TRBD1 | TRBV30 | TGTGCCTGGACGGGGACAGGGAGGAATTCACCCCTCCACTTT | CAWTGTGRNSPLHF
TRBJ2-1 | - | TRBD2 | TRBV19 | TGTGCCAGTACCGAGAGGACTAGCCGCCGATACAATGAGCAGTTCTTC | CASTERTSRRYNEQFF
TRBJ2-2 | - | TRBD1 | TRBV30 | TGTGCCTGGATAAACAGGGGTTACACCGGGGAGCTGTTTTTT | CAWINRGYTGELFF
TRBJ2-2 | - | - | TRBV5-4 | TGTGCCAGCAGCCGGGCGGGGAAAGAAGGTACCGGGGAGCTGTTTTTT | CASSRAGKEGTGELFF
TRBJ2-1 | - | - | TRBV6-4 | TGTGCCAGCAGTGACTTCCTCGGGGTCCCCTACAATGAGCAGTTCTTC | CASSDFLGVPYNEQFF
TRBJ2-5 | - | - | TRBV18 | TGTGCCAGCTCACCGGTTCGCAGGGTTGTGGAGACCCAGTACTTC | CASSPVRRVVETQYF
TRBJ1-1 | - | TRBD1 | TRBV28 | TGTGCCAGCAGTGGGGGACAGGGGGTCCCGAACACTGAAGCTTTCTTT | CASSGGQGVPNTEAFF
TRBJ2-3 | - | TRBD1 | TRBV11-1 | TGTGCCAGCAGCTACGGCACAGGGGGCACAGATACGCAGTATTTT | CASSYGTGGTDTQYF
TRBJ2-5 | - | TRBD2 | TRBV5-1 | TGCGCCAGCAGCTCGGGACTAGCCGAGACCCAGTACTTC | CASSSGLAETQYF
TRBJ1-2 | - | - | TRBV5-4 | TGTGCCAGCAGCTTGGAGGGGGTTCAAGGCTACACCTTC | CASSLEGVQGYTF
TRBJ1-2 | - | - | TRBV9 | TGTGCCAGCAGCGTAGGGAGAGGGAGTCACTATGGCTACACCTTC | CASSVGRGSHYGYTF
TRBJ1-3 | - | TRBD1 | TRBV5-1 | TGCGCCAGCAGCTTGGATCTGGACAGGCGACAAAACACCATATATTTT | CASSLDLDRRQNTIYF
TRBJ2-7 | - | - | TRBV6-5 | TGTGCCAGCGCCACCGGCGGCAGAGCCTACGAGCAGTACTTC | CASATGGRAYEQYF
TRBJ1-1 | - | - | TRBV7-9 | TGTGCCAGCAGCTTAGATTTTAGAGGGAACACTGAAGCTTTCTTT | CASSLDFRGNTEAFF
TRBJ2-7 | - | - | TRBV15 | TGTGCCACCAGCAGAGATCTAGGGGCCTCCTACGAGCAGTACTTC | CATSRDLGASYEQYF
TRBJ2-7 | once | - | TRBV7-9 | TGTGCCAGCAGCAGGGGGGGTGGGCGCTACGAGCAGTACTTC | CASSRGGGRYEQYF
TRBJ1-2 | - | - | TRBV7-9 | TGTGCCAGCAGCTTATATCAGGAAAATGGCTACACCTTC | CASSLYQENGYTF
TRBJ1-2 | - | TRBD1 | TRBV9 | TGTGCCAGCAGCGTAGACAGGACAGGGGCGGATGGCTACACCTTC | CASSVDRTGADGYTF